This entry lists 23 T cell receptor beta chains sequenced from one sample in a study of shared clonotypes between healthy human individuals. CD45RO-negative, CCR7-selected cells formed the naive CD8 fraction, which excluded terminally differentiated effector memory CD45RA+ cells. Method: immunoSEQ multiplex PCR; TCRdb's copy keeps in-frame clones and lacks some. The table lists under 2,000,000 clones, around 96% of them singletons, with 1% to 1.5% in the top ten. Sequenced input: naive CD8+ T cells sorted from blood. All receptors derive from a man aged 18 to 30 in good health.

V and J are TRBV29-1 and TRBJ2-3, with D uncertain. The CDR3 covers 15 residues. V lost 4 bases and J lost 2, with 16 bases in between. Per germline, CDR1 SQVTM and CDR2 ANQGSEA. As DNA, the CDR3 is TGCAGCGTTGCCCCCCCCGAATTCTACACAGATACGCAGTATTTT. This codes for CSVAPPEFYTDTQYF.

The J gene is TRBJ1-3, the V gene TRBV16, with TRBD1 identical over 8 bases. Germline V lookup: CDR1 KGHSY, CDR2 FQNENV. J gave up 2 bases and V 7 bases, and 13 bases lay outside the gene matches. The length of the CDR3 is 17 residues. Here the CDR3 reads CASTPSWGQATGNTIYF. The CDR3, as DNA: TGTGCCAGCACCCCCAGCTGGGGACAGGCTACTGGAAACACCATATATTTT.

The gene calls are TRBV5-6 and TRBJ2-5; 10 bases are a match to TRBD2. CDR1 is SGHDT and CDR2 is YYEEEE in the germline V gene. This CDR3 spans 15 amino acids. The trim removed 4 bases at V and 2 bases at J, leaving 5 bases unmatched. The CDR3 region has the DNA TGTGCCAGCAGCCTATCGGGACTAGCGCAAGAGACCCAGTACTTC. It translates to CASSLSGLAQETQYF.

This clone was seen a single time. The rearrangement uses TRBV27 and TRBJ2-7; TRBD1 matches at 8 bases. Germline V CDR1 and CDR2: MNHEY, SMNVEV (reference sequence). Trimming cost V 3 bases and J 2 bases; bases outside gene matches: 3. CDR3 length: 14 residues. The CDR3 is CASSFRDRTYEQYF. DNA of the CDR3: TGTGCCAGCAGTTTCCGGGACAGGACCTACGAGCAGTACTTC.

This clone has a single count. This chain connects TRBV4-3 to TRBJ2-7; D remains unclear. V lost 0 bases and J 5 bases, leaving 11 bases between the germline ends. Germline V gene lookup returns CDR1 LGHNA and CDR2 YSLEER. The CDR3 loop spans 14 amino acids. CDR3 sequence reads: CASSQDGVTDEQYF. The DNA of the CDR3 is TGCGCCAGCAGCCAAGATGGGGTTACGGACGAGCAGTACTTC.

V gene TRBV11-2 combines with J gene TRBJ2-7; D perhaps matches TRBD2 (5 bases). The CDR3 spans 13 residues. Trimming stripped 6 bases from V and 3 bases from J, with 12 bases between. Germline CDR1 reads SGHAT; CDR2 reads FQNNGV. CDR3 coding DNA: TGTGCCAGCAGGAGGGATTTAAGCTACGAGCAGTACTTC. The encoded protein is CASRRDLSYEQYF.

This chain links TRBV2 with TRBJ1-5, with 8 nucleotides matching TRBD1. Trimming cost V 5 bases and J 7 bases; bases outside gene matches: 7. Germline CDR1 is SNHLY and CDR2 is FYNNEI. The length of the CDR3 is 14 residues. CDR3 sequence (DNA): TGTGCCAGCAGTCCCGGACAGGGATCACAGCCCCAGCATTTT. It translates to CASSPGQGSQPQHF.

This clone was detected only once. The V call is TRBV2, the J call TRBJ2-7, with a possible D match to TRBD2 (6 bases). CDR1 and CDR2 from the germline V gene are SNHLY and FYNNEI. This CDR3 has 13 amino acids. The ends were cut back, 3 bases at V and 3 bases at J, with 9 bases in the middle. For the CDR3, the DNA is TGTGCCAGCAGTGAGCCGACTAGCTACGAGCAGTACTTC. Translation: CASSEPTSYEQYF.

The chain uses TRBV19 and TRBJ2-1; 8 nucleotides align to TRBD2. This CDR3 comprises 14 residues. Germline lookup yields CDR1 LNHDA and CDR2 SQIVND (reference sequence). Trimming took 6 bases from V and 4 from J; bases not matched to a gene: 5. The CDR3 nucleotides are TGTGCCAGTAGCCCGGGGGGGCCTTACAATGAGCAGTTCTTC. Encoded protein: CASSPGGPYNEQFF.

The genes are TRBV5-1 and TRBJ2-2, with a possible D match to TRBD1 (5 bases). The CDR3 runs 16 residues. The germline V and J ends were trimmed by 4 bases and 6 bases, with 19 bases remaining between them. The V gene's germline CDR1 is SGHRS and CDR2 YFSETQ. The chain's CDR3 is CASSPSRGEGSGELFF. For the CDR3, the DNA is TGCGCCAGCAGCCCTTCTAGGGGCGAAGGGTCCGGGGAGCTGTTTTTT.

This clone was seen once. The identical CDR3 is also encoded by other nucleotide sequences in the sample. The chain combines TRBV27 with TRBJ2-7; no clear D gene. Germline V gene sequence: CDR1 MNHEY, CDR2 SMNVEV (reference sequence). V gave up 4 bases and J gave up 0 bases, with 4 bases separating them. The CDR3 totals 12 residues. CDR3 bases: TGTGCCAGCAGTTCCCGCTCCTACGAGCAGTACTTC. As protein: CASSSRSYEQYF.

V gene TRBV30 combines with J gene TRBJ1-2, with unresolved D. Germline V gene lookup returns CDR1 GTSNPN and CDR2 SVGIG (reference sequence). The V gene lost 1 base and the J gene lost 1 base, with 19 bases spanning the gap. The CDR3 sequence is 17 residues long. The CDR3 bases are TGTGCCTGGAGTGATGAACCCCTTCAAGCCTTTAACTATGGCTACACCTTC. Residues: CAWSDEPLQAFNYGYTF.

The rearrangement joins TRBV5-6 to TRBJ1-1; D gene unclear. This CDR3 spans 12 amino acids. Germline assignment: CDR1 SGHDT and CDR2 YYEEEE. The V gene lost 4 bases and the J gene lost 3 bases, with 7 bases spanning the gap. CDR3 protein: CASSGMDTEAFF. CDR3 bases: TGTGCCAGCAGCGGGATGGACACTGAAGCTTTCTTT.

V and J are TRBV2 and TRBJ1-5, with D hard to call. V gave up 3 bases and J gave up 7 bases, with 10 bases separating them. The CDR3 is 13 residues long. Germline values: CDR1 SNHLY, CDR2 FYNNEI. CDR3 loop: CASSDRFVQPQHF. The CDR3 DNA follows: TGTGCCAGCAGTGACCGGTTTGTGCAGCCCCAGCATTTT.

The V call is TRBV6-1, the J call TRBJ2-7; 9 bases map to TRBD1. Germline V CDR1 and CDR2: MNHNS, SASEGT. Trimming removed 1 base from V and 2 bases from J; junction bases left unmatched: 6. The CDR3 length is 16 residues. CDR3 in amino acids: CASSEGTGTGPYEQYF. DNA for the CDR3: TGTGCCAGCAGTGAAGGCACTGGGACAGGGCCCTACGAGCAGTACTTC.

The chain links TRBV4-3 to TRBJ2-1; D unresolved. Germline CDR1 and CDR2: LGHNA and YSLEER. V shed 1 base and J shed 1 base, with 11 bases lying between them. The CDR3 length is 16 residues. CDR3 loop: CASSQAESLSYNEQFF. CDR3 nucleotide sequence: TGCGCCAGCAGCCAAGCTGAGAGCCTTTCCTACAATGAGCAGTTCTTC.

The chain combines TRBV2 with TRBJ2-1, with D unclear. The CDR3 is 12 residues long. CDR1 and CDR2 (germline): SNHLY, FYNNEI. Trimming left V 5 bases short and J 7 bases short, with 9 bases between. The CDR3 here is CASSRTVNEQFF. DNA for the CDR3: TGTGCCAGCAGTCGTACAGTTAATGAGCAGTTCTTC.

The V and J genes are TRBV2 and TRBJ2-7, with 7 bases lining up with TRBD1. In germline, CDR1 is SNHLY, CDR2 FYNNEI. V shed 2 bases, J shed 2 bases, and the junction held 12 bases outside the gene matches. The CDR3 has 17 residues. The chain's CDR3 is CASSEFALTGRTYEQYF. CDR3 coding DNA: TGTGCCAGCAGTGAATTTGCCCTGACAGGGCGAACCTACGAGCAGTACTTC.

This sequence joins TRBV19 and TRBJ2-7; 8 bases are shared with TRBD2. This CDR3 comprises 16 residues. Germline V gives CDR1 LNHDA, CDR2 SQIVND (reference sequence). Losses at the gene ends were 1 base for V and 0 bases for J; bases not matched to a gene: 5. The DNA for the CDR3 is TGTGCCAGTAGTATAGTAACTAGCGGCCCCTCCTACGAGCAGTACTTC. It translates to CASSIVTSGPSYEQYF.

In DNA form, the CDR3 reads TGTGCCAGCAGCTTTGGAGGGGAGAACTATGGCTACACCTTC. Amino acid sequence: CASSFGGENYGYTF. The rearrangement links TRBV5-8 to TRBJ1-2, with D maybe TRBD1 (5 bases). V lost 2 bases and J 2 bases, leaving 10 bases between the germline ends. Germline CDR1 and CDR2: SGHTS and YDEGEE. This CDR3 region has 14 residues.

Worth noting for this clone: Possible read error: a much larger clone is one base away. CDR3 in amino acids: CSVGEYGYTF. The CDR3 DNA sequence: TGCAGCGTTGGCGAGTATGGCTACACCTTC. V and J are TRBV29-1 and TRBJ1-2; D ambiguous. CDR3 length equals 10 residues. Germline loops: CDR1 SQVTM, CDR2 ANQGSEA. V gave up 4 bases and J gave up 5 bases, with 5 bases separating them. The complete variable domain, with remaining parts taken from reference TRBV29-1 and TRBJ1-2, reads SAVISQKPSRDICQRGTSLTIQCQVDSQVTMMFWYRQQPGQSLTLIATANQGSEATYESGFVIDKFPISRPNLTFSTLTVSNMSPEDSSIYLCSVGEYGYTFGSGTRLTVV.

CDR3 sequence: CASSSSQAMRHLNTEAFF. The DNA of the CDR3 is TGTGCCAGCAGTTCTTCCCAGGCTATGCGACACCTGAACACTGAAGCTTTCTTT. The rearrangement uses TRBV28 and TRBJ1-1, with D uncertain. The CDR3 extends over 18 amino acids. Germline-derived CDR1 and CDR2 are MDHEN and SYDVKM. V was cut by 4 bases and J by 0 bases, with 21 bases left in between.

V gene TRBV4-3 combines with J gene TRBJ1-5; D gene uncertain. Germline CDR1 reads LGHNA; CDR2 reads YSLEER. The CDR3 consists of 17 residues. Trimming removed 0 bases from V and 3 bases from J, with 15 bases in between. CDR3: CASSQERTKGYNQPQHF. CDR3 coding DNA: TGCGCCAGCAGCCAAGAAAGGACTAAAGGATACAATCAGCCCCAGCATTTT.